Listed below are T cell receptor beta chains from one sample, sequenced in a study of Ad26.COV2.S vaccination and SARS-CoV-2 variants. Assay: immunoSEQ multiplex PCR; the TCRdb copy retains only in-frame clones and omits some. Here the sample spans some 270,000 clones, approximately 90% being singletons. Sequences were derived from peripheral blood, sampled in a trial of Ad26.COV2.S vaccine versus placebo. Receptors were obtained from a person aged 18-65 years who received the Ad26.COV2.S COVID-19 vaccine or a placebo. CDR3s include the opening cysteine and the closing phenylalanine or tryptophan. The order of the fields is V gene, D gene, J gene, clone size, CDR3 protein, CDR3 DNA. A D gene is named only where the DNA matches it firmly. Clone size appears in some rows only: once, few, many, or a class for an expanded clone.

v_call: TRBV2
d_call: .
j_call: TRBJ2-1
clone_size: .
cdr3_aa: CASSIRGAEGGNEQFF
cdr3_nt: TGTGCCAGCAGTATTCGGGGGGCCGAAGGAGGGAATGAGCAGTTCTTC

v_call: TRBV11-2
d_call: TRBD2
j_call: TRBJ2-3
clone_size: .
cdr3_aa: CASSLRQASGSTDTQYF
cdr3_nt: TGTGCCAGCAGCTTACGCCAGGCTAGCGGGAGCACAGATACGCAGTATTTT

v_call: TRBV10-3
d_call: .
j_call: TRBJ1-1
clone_size: .
cdr3_aa: CAISEPGKIIEAFF
cdr3_nt: TGTGCCATCAGTGAACCGGGAAAGATTATTGAAGCTTTCTTT

v_call: TRBV28
d_call: .
j_call: TRBJ1-1
clone_size: .
cdr3_aa: CASIGGATEAFF
cdr3_nt: TGTGCCAGCATTGGAGGGGCAACTGAAGCTTTCTTT

v_call: TRBV11-2
d_call: .
j_call: TRBJ1-1
clone_size: few
cdr3_aa: CASSLDRTSEAFF
cdr3_nt: TGTGCCAGCAGCTTAGATCGGACCTCCGAAGCTTTCTTT

v_call: TRBV6-2/TRBV6-3
d_call: .
j_call: TRBJ2-7
clone_size: .
cdr3_aa: CASSLREPSHSEQYF
cdr3_nt: TGTGCCAGCAGCCTCCGCGAGCCAAGCCATTCCGAGCAGTACTTC

v_call: TRBV30
d_call: .
j_call: TRBJ2-3
clone_size: .
cdr3_aa: CAWSVGSDTQYF
cdr3_nt: TGTGCCTGGAGTGTTGGGTCGGATACGCAGTATTTT

v_call: TRBV29-1
d_call: TRBD1
j_call: TRBJ1-2
clone_size: .
cdr3_aa: CSGTGQGAPGYTF
cdr3_nt: TGCAGCGGGACCGGACAGGGGGCGCCTGGCTACACCTTC

v_call: TRBV19
d_call: TRBD1
j_call: TRBJ2-6
clone_size: .
cdr3_aa: CASTPDRGSGANVLTF
cdr3_nt: TGTGCCAGTACACCGGACAGGGGGTCTGGGGCCAACGTCCTGACTTTC

v_call: TRBV7-9
d_call: TRBD2
j_call: TRBJ2-1
clone_size: .
cdr3_aa: CASSIAGGNRDEQFF
cdr3_nt: TGTGCCAGCAGCATAGCGGGAGGGAATCGCGATGAGCAGTTCTTC

v_call: TRBV6-2/TRBV6-3
d_call: TRBD2
j_call: TRBJ2-1
clone_size: once
cdr3_aa: CASSPRTSLNEQFF
cdr3_nt: TGTGCCAGCAGTCCCCGGACTAGTCTCAATGAGCAGTTCTTC

v_call: TRBV6-2/TRBV6-3
d_call: TRBD1
j_call: TRBJ1-1
clone_size: .
cdr3_aa: CASSYGTGGAAFF
cdr3_nt: TGTGCCAGCAGTTACGGGACAGGGGGGGCGGCTTTCTTT

v_call: TRBV6-5
d_call: .
j_call: TRBJ1-4
clone_size: few
cdr3_aa: CASKAGSYNEKLFF
cdr3_nt: TGTGCCAGCAAAGCCGGGTCCTATAATGAAAAACTGTTTTTT

v_call: TRBV3-1/TRBV3-2
d_call: .
j_call: TRBJ1-2
clone_size: .
cdr3_aa: CASSRGAYGYTF
cdr3_nt: TGTGCCAGCAGTCGGGGCGCCTATGGCTACACCTTC

v_call: TRBV30
d_call: .
j_call: TRBJ2-1
clone_size: .
cdr3_aa: CAWSVRGDNEQFF
cdr3_nt: TGTGCCTGGAGTGTTCGGGGAGACAATGAGCAGTTCTTC

v_call: TRBV5-6
d_call: .
j_call: TRBJ1-2
clone_size: .
cdr3_aa: CASSKDWTAFYTF
cdr3_nt: TGTGCCAGCAGCAAAGATTGGACAGCCTTCTACACCTTC

v_call: TRBV5-6
d_call: .
j_call: TRBJ2-4
clone_size: .
cdr3_aa: CASSYGTLHKNIQYF
cdr3_nt: TGTGCCAGCAGCTACGGGACACTTCATAAAAACATTCAGTACTTC

v_call: TRBV4-1
d_call: .
j_call: TRBJ2-4
clone_size: .
cdr3_aa: CASSQDNIQYF
cdr3_nt: TGCGCCAGCAGCCAAGACAACATTCAGTACTTC

v_call: TRBV4-1
d_call: TRBD2
j_call: TRBJ2-3
clone_size: .
cdr3_aa: CASSPWEAGGADTQYF
cdr3_nt: TGCGCCAGCAGCCCCTGGGAAGCGGGAGGGGCAGATACGCAGTATTTT

v_call: TRBV3-1/TRBV3-2
d_call: TRBD2
j_call: TRBJ2-4
clone_size: .
cdr3_aa: CASSPGGGADIQYF
cdr3_nt: TGTGCCAGCAGCCCCGGGGGGGGCGCGGACATTCAGTACTTC

v_call: TRBV24-1
d_call: TRBD1
j_call: TRBJ1-6
clone_size: .
cdr3_aa: CATSDLPAGTGGVNSPLHF
cdr3_nt: TGTGCCACCAGTGACCTTCCGGCTGGGACAGGGGGCGTTAATTCACCCCTCCACTTT

v_call: TRBV29-1
d_call: .
j_call: TRBJ2-5
clone_size: .
cdr3_aa: CSAASGPQGGTQYF
cdr3_nt: TGCAGCGCCGCTAGCGGACCACAGGGCGGGACCCAGTACTTC

v_call: TRBV5-5
d_call: TRBD1
j_call: TRBJ1-5
clone_size: .
cdr3_aa: CASSLQGSNQPQHF
cdr3_nt: TGTGCCAGCAGCTTACAGGGGTCGAATCAGCCCCAGCATTTT

v_call: TRBV9
d_call: TRBD1
j_call: TRBJ1-2
clone_size: .
cdr3_aa: CASSAGDYRGGYTF
cdr3_nt: TGTGCCAGCAGCGCAGGGGATTACAGGGGTGGCTACACCTTC

v_call: TRBV7-2
d_call: .
j_call: TRBJ2-7
clone_size: few
cdr3_aa: CASSLEAPGGYEQYF
cdr3_nt: TGTGCCAGCAGCTTAGAGGCGCCAGGGGGGTACGAGCAGTACTTC

v_call: TRBV6-6
d_call: .
j_call: TRBJ1-2
clone_size: .
cdr3_aa: CASTGTGDYGYTF
cdr3_nt: TGTGCCAGCACAGGGACGGGAGACTATGGCTACACCTTC

v_call: TRBV19
d_call: .
j_call: TRBJ1-5
clone_size: few
cdr3_aa: CASSSFLFSNQPQHF
cdr3_nt: TGTGCCAGTAGTTCGTTTCTTTTTAGCAATCAGCCCCAGCATTTT

v_call: TRBV3-1/TRBV3-2
d_call: TRBD1
j_call: TRBJ2-1
clone_size: .
cdr3_aa: CASSPGGEGAQFF
cdr3_nt: TGTGCCAGCAGCCCAGGCGGAGAGGGGGCGCAGTTCTTC

v_call: TRBV5-1
d_call: .
j_call: TRBJ2-3
clone_size: .
cdr3_aa: CASAPGAGHTDTQYF
cdr3_nt: TGCGCCAGCGCCCCAGGAGCGGGACACACAGATACGCAGTATTTT